The sample holds many counts of the clone carrying this T cell receptor beta chain. The sample is drawn from a study of low-dose radiotherapy and immunotherapy resistance in tumors. Time point noted: before trial treatment. Ipilimumab, nivolumab, aspirin, low-dose cyclophosphamide and low-dose radiotherapy were administered to donors. Each eligible patient had an advanced solid tumor, and these tumors lacked tumor-infiltrating lymphocytes. Germline-derived CDR1 and CDR2 are LGHNA and YSLEER. The CDR3 covers 16 residues. The germline V and J ends were trimmed by 0 bases and 7 bases, with 18 bases remaining between them. With TRAV- and TRBV-specific primers, first-strand cDNA was made, covering the alpha and beta chains. TCR amplification ran 15 to 20 PCR cycles using constant-region and V-primer adapter primers. Amplification (by in vitro transcription) was performed on isolated mRNA. TCRdb reprocessed the reads with MiXCR, giving one entry per CDR3 protein. This sample carries tens of thousands of distinct CDR3 sequences, roughly a sixth of them seen once, and the ten largest clones take about 2.8%.

The source was PBMCs, collected before treatment. This chain joins TRBV4-3 and TRBJ1-2; no clear D. The sequence came from a male donor with prostate cancer. The CDR3 sequence is CASSQDRLLVFSGYTF. DNA for the CDR3: TGCGCCAGCAGCCAAGACAGGTTGCTCGTTTTTAGTGGCTACACCTTC.